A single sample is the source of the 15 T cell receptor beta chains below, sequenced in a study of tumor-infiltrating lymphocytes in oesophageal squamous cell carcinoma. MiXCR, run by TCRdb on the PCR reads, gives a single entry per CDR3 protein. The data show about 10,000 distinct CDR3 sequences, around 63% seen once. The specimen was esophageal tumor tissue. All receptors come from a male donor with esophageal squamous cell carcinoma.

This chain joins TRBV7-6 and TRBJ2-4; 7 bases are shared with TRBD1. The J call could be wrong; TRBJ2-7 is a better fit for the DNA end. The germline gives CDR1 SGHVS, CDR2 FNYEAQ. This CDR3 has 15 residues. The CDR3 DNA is TGTGCCAGCAGCCCCGGACAGGAGGCCCCCTACGAGCAGTACTTC. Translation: CASSPGQEAPYEQYF.

The CDR3 protein is CASSFDLVSTQYF. The CDR3 bases are TGTGCCAGCAGCTTTGATTTGGTCTCTACGCAGTATTTT. This rearrangement joins TRBV7-4 to TRBJ2-3; no clear D gene. CDR1 is SGHVT and CDR2 is SQSDAQ in the germline V gene. The germline V and J ends were trimmed by 3 bases and 8 bases, with 12 bases remaining between them. The CDR3 runs 13 residues.

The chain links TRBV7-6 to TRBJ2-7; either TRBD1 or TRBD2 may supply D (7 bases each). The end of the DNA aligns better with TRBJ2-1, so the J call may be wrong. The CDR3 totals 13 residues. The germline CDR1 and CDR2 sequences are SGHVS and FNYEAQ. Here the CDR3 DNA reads TGTGCCAGCAGCCAGGGGGGGAACAATGAGCAGTTCTTC. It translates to CASSQGGNNEQFF.

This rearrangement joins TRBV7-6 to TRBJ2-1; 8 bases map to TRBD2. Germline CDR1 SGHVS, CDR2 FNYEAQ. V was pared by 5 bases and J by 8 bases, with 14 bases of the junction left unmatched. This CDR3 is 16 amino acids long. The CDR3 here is CASSPSGGRLVDEQFF. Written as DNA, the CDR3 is TGTGCCAGCAGCCCCTCCGGCGGGAGGTTGGTGGATGAGCAGTTCTTC.

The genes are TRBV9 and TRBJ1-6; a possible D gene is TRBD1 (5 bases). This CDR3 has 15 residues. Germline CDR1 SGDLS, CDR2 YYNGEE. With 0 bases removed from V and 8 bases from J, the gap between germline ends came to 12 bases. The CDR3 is CASSVGGSSDSPLHF. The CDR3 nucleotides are TGTGCCAGCAGCGTAGGGGGGTCGTCCGATTCACCCCTCCACTTT.

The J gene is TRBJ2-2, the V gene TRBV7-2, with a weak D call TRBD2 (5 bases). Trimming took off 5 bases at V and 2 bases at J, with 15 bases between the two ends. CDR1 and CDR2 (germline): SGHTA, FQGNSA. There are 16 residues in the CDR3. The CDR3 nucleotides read TGTGCCAGCAGCCACCTTAAGGGAGCTAACACCGGGGAGCTGTTTTTT. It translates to CASSHLKGANTGELFF.

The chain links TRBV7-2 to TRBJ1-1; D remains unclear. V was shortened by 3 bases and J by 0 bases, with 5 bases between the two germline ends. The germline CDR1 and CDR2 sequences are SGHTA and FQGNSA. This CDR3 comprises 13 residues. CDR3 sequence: CASSFYMNTEAFF. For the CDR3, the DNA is TGTGCCAGCAGCTTCTACATGAACACTGAAGCTTTCTTT.

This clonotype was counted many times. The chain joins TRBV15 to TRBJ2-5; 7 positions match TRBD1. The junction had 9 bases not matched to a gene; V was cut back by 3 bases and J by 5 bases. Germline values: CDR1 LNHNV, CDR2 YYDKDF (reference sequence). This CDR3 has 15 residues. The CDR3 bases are TGTGCCACCAGCAGCTTACAGGGGCTTCGGGAGACCCAGTACTTC. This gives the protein CATSSLQGLRETQYF.

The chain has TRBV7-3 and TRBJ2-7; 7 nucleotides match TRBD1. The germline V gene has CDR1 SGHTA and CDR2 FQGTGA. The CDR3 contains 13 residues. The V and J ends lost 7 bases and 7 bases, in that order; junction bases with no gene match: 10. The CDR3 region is CASNSRDSQEQYF. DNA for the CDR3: TGTGCCAGCAACAGCCGGGACAGTCAAGAGCAGTACTTC.

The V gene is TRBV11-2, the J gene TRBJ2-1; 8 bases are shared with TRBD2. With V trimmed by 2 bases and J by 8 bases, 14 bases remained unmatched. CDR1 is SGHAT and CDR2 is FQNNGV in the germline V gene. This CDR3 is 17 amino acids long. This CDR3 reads CASSLSAGGGSDYEQFF. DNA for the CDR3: TGTGCCAGCAGCTTAAGTGCGGGGGGAGGGAGTGACTATGAGCAGTTCTTC.

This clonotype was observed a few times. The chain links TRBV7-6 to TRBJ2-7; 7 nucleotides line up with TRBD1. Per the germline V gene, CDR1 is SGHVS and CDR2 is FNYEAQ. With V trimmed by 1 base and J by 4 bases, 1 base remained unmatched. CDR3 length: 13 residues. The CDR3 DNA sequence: TGTGCCAGCAGCTTAGGGGACAGATACGAGCAGTACTTC. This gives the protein CASSLGDRYEQYF.

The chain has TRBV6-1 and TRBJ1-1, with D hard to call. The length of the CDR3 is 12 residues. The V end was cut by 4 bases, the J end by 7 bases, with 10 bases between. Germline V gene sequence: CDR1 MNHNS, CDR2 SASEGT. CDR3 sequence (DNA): TGTGCCAGCAGTGCGGCGACGCATGAAGCTTTCTTT. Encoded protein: CASSAATHEAFF.

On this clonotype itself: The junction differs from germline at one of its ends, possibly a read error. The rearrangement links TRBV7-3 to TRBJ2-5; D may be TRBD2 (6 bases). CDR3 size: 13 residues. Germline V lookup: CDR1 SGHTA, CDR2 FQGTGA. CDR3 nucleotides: TGTGCCAGCAGCTTAGGAGCCCGGGACTTTAAGTTCTTC. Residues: CASSLGARDFKFF. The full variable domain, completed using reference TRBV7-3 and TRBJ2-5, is GAGVSQTPSNKVTEKGKYVELRCDPISGHTALYWYRQSLGQGPEFLIYFQGTGAADDSGLPNDRFFAVRPEGSVSTLKIQRTERGDSAVYLCASSLGARDFKFFGPGTRLLVL.

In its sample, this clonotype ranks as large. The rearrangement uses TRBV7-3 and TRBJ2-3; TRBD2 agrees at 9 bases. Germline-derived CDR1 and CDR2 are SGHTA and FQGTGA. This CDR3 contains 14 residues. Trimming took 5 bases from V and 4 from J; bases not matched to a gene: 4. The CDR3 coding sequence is TGTGCCAGCAGCGGTAGCGGGAGTGCAGATACGCAGTATTTT. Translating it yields CASSGSGSADTQYF. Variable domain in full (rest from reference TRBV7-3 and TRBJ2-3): GAGVSQTPSNKVTEKGKYVELRCDPISGHTALYWYRQSLGQGPEFLIYFQGTGAADDSGLPNDRFFAVRPEGSVSTLKIQRTERGDSAVYLCASSGSGSADTQYFGPGTRLTVL.

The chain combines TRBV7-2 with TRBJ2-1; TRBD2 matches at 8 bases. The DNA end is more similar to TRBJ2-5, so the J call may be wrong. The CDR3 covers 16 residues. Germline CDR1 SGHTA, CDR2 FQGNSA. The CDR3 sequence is CASSRGLGAGEETQYF. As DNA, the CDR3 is TGTGCCAGCAGCCGCGGACTCGGAGCGGGGGAAGAGACCCAGTACTTC.